A selection of T cell receptor beta chains follows, all from one sample in a study of identical twins. TCRdb re-analysed the 5' RACE reads in MiXCR, keeping a single row per CDR3 protein. The repertoire holds around 680,000 distinct CDR3 sequences, with 8.6% as singletons. These same records also appear under a second study, on yellow fever vaccine responses in identical twins.

The sample taken for sequencing was PBMCs. The receptors originated from a young woman in good health. The CDR3 runs from the conserved cysteine through the conserved F or W. The D gene is left open where the match is weak.

j_call | v_call | d_call | cdr3_length | cdr3_aa
TRBJ2-4 | TRBV5-1 | TRBD1 | 14 | CASSGDRVKNIQYF
TRBJ2-7 | TRBV27 | - | 16 | CASSPGPQKSPYEQYF
TRBJ2-7 | TRBV7-2 | - | 15 | CASSQTRGTAYEQYF
TRBJ2-2 | TRBV7-9 | - | 16 | CASSLLRTMNTGELFF
TRBJ2-1 | TRBV20-1 | TRBD2 | 15 | CSAGRGLAAANEQFF
TRBJ2-4 | TRBV6-5 | - | 15 | CASSYRGQGLNIQYF
TRBJ2-7 | TRBV19 | - | 13 | CASTRDDSYEQYF
TRBJ2-2 | TRBV12-3/TRBV12-4 | - | 18 | CASSLALGTTANTGELFF
TRBJ2-2 | TRBV6-1 | - | 16 | CASRRVNSGNTGELFF
TRBJ1-5 | TRBV5-1 | TRBD1 | 14 | CASSLVGGVQPQHF
TRBJ2-7 | TRBV29-1 | - | 12 | CSVAMIPYEQYF
TRBJ2-5 | TRBV6-2/TRBV6-3 | - | 12 | CASSYSSHNQYF
TRBJ1-5 | TRBV7-9 | - | 15 | CASSLGAGGNQPQHF
TRBJ2-3 | TRBV29-1 | - | 12 | CSVDGHLDTQYF
TRBJ1-2 | TRBV4-3 | TRBD1 | 17 | CASSQDWDGQGFYGYTF
TRBJ2-5 | TRBV7-3 | TRBD2 | 16 | CASSPGTSGGRETQYF
TRBJ2-5 | TRBV7-9 | - | 14 | CASSPRRAQETQYF
TRBJ2-5 | TRBV6-1 | TRBD1 | 14 | CASTKGSGGETQYF
TRBJ2-7 | TRBV12-5 | - | 15 | CASGFADRDTYEQYF
TRBJ2-4 | TRBV4-1 | TRBD2 | 19 | CASSQALSGASGNKNIQYF
TRBJ2-5 | TRBV5-1 | TRBD1 | 15 | CASSDQGQGGETQYF
TRBJ2-1 | TRBV19 | TRBD2 | 16 | CARTRLAGLSYNEQFF
TRBJ1-2 | TRBV6-2/TRBV6-3 | TRBD1 | 14 | CASRPGQDSDGYTF
TRBJ2-3 | TRBV27 | - | 14 | CASSPFWSTDTQYF
TRBJ2-1 | TRBV5-1 | - | 15 | CASSLGESSYNEQFF
TRBJ2-3 | TRBV5-1 | TRBD2 | 18 | CASNRGSSGSLRTDTQYF
TRBJ2-2 | TRBV23-1 | - | 14 | CASGTRLNTGELFF
TRBJ2-2 | TRBV5-1 | - | 14 | CASSLERVPGELFF
TRBJ2-1 | TRBV9 | TRBD1 | 15 | CASSPAGTVGNEQFF
TRBJ2-1 | TRBV11-2 | TRBD2 | 14 | CASSPFSGRLEQFF
TRBJ1-5 | TRBV5-6 | TRBD1 | 15 | CASSFGTAPNQPQHF
TRBJ2-3 | TRBV5-1 | TRBD2 | 15 | CASSSERGPTDTQYF
TRBJ2-7 | TRBV13 | - | 14 | CASSLGLNGAEQYF
TRBJ1-5 | TRBV10-3 | - | 13 | CAIAGQTNQPQHF
TRBJ2-7 | TRBV11-1 | - | 14 | CASSKRDRSYEQYF
TRBJ2-7 | TRBV28 | - | 11 | CASSFVAEQYF
TRBJ2-7 | TRBV5-1 | - | 15 | CASSLAGGSKNEQYF
TRBJ2-3 | TRBV24-1 | - | 12 | CATAGSTDTQYF
TRBJ2-7 | TRBV28 | - | 14 | CASSLPRGISEQYF
TRBJ2-7 | TRBV29-1 | TRBD2 | 14 | CSVEDLGGTYEQYF
TRBJ2-5 | TRBV2 | - | 14 | CASSEGPNQETQYF
TRBJ2-7 | TRBV5-1 | TRBD1 | 13 | CASSFGTADEQYF
TRBJ2-1 | TRBV12-3/TRBV12-4 | - | 16 | CASSPGGAGAYNEQFF
TRBJ2-1 | TRBV10-3 | TRBD2 | 15 | CATSNLAGANNEQFF
TRBJ2-5 | TRBV12-3/TRBV12-4 | - | 15 | CASSPTDYVEETQYF
TRBJ2-2 | TRBV6-5 | TRBD2 | 14 | CASRLERGKGELFF
TRBJ2-7 | TRBV9 | TRBD1 | 18 | CASSVGPPGTGFIYEQYF
TRBJ2-1 | TRBV14 | TRBD2 | 16 | CASSTRTSGRADEQFF
TRBJ1-2 | TRBV20-1 | TRBD1 | 13 | CSARVRDSRGYTF
TRBJ2-7 | TRBV14 | - | 14 | CASSQVNERGEQYF
TRBJ1-5 | TRBV20-1 | - | 15 | CSASLQGGGDQPQHF
TRBJ2-2 | TRBV14 | TRBD1 | 14 | CASIPGTAPGELFF
TRBJ2-1 | TRBV5-1 | TRBD2 | 18 | CASSLGTSGGAGYNEQFF
TRBJ2-5 | TRBV5-1 | TRBD2 | 15 | CASRRDYGSAETQYF
TRBJ2-2 | TRBV11-2 | - | 21 | CASSLGVGYWGRRNFTGELFF
TRBJ2-1 | TRBV5-8 | - | 16 | CASSALTSLPYNEQFF
TRBJ2-6 | TRBV5-1 | - | 16 | CASSPVATSGANVLTF